What follows describes a single T cell receptor (beta chain). This clone has only a few counts. Its target antigen remains unknown. Base-call qualities are not available, and no considerably larger clone is one nucleotide away. The data were obtained in a study of metastatic and nonmetastatic thyroid tumors (TCRdb year 2020). With respect to the entire study: The researchers compared repertoires between peripheral blood samples and tumor or nodule tissue samples from patients with malignant or benign thyroid disease.

The library came from PCR. This sample was sequenced with an Illumina HiSeq 4000. High-throughput sequencing was used to profile the TCR beta-chain CDR3 region of each patient. On the study's bioinformatics: A classifier to discriminate distant-metastatic papillary thyroid cancer patients was built from CDR3 differences across clinicopathological groups. Repertoire diversity was assessed with the Shannon index, and tumor-blood repertoire similarity with the Morisita-Horn index. TCRdb reprocessed the public reads (quality trimming at Q25 with fastp, clone calling with MiXCR) and kept in-frame beta chains. None of the V and J calls come from the authors' own analysis; TCRdb made them. The sample has approximately 37,000 clones on record, approximately 16% of them singletons. Jointly, the top ten make up 15% to 20% of the sample. Cut back by 9 bases and 0 bases, the V and J ends lie 8 bases apart. As encoded in the germline V gene, CDR1 is MNHNS while CDR2 is SASEGT. The CDR3 measures 13 amino acids from cysteine to phenylalanine. Only the CDR3 part of the read is kept: 39 bases, read in frame from the first base.

No patient had received any treatment before thyroid surgery. Using T-cell receptor beta sequencing, the researchers looked back retrospectively at clinical samples from patients, gathered between about 2012 and 2018. Study-wide conclusions, independent of this receptor: In both blood and tumor samples, malignant tumors were reported to have significantly higher TCR beta diversity than benign nodules.

The origin of this receptor is a male donor with papillary thyroid cancer or a benign thyroid nodule (not recorded which). Some clones in this sample may be carry-over from other donors' samples. The V and J segments used are TRBV6-1 and TRBJ1-4; the D gene cannot be resolved reliably. Input material: blood. The sequence in DNA is TGTGCCAGAAACGCTGCAACTAATGAAAAACTGTTTTTT. Translation gives CARNAATNEKLFF.